The T cell receptor (beta chain) described here comes from a study of T cell responses to AZD1222 COVID-19 vaccine. Broader study findings: Females made up more of the donors, who were largely white British, and clonal diversity may have come out too low. At 160-218 and 743-854, vaccine-associated CD4 TCRs were dominant, and they spanned spike.

Notes on this clone: Its target is unknown.

Clones were sequenced by immunoSEQ multiplex PCR, and TCRdb holds only the in-frame ones, with some missing. The table records 100,000 to 150,000 clones, 80% to 95% of them present only once. This CDR3 is 15 amino acids long. The germline CDR1 and CDR2 sequences are LNHDA and SQIVND (reference sequence). The V segment lost 4 bases and the J segment 4 bases; nucleotides outside the gene matches: 7. The V gene is TRBV19, the J gene TRBJ1-2, with 9 bases identical to TRBD1. The material was peripheral blood, obtained 28 days after the second AZD1222 dose. This receptor was identified in an adult who received the AZD1222 COVID-19 vaccine. The CDR3 sequence: CASSSGTGTSYGYTF. The CDR3 bases are TGTGCCAGTAGTAGCGGGACAGGGACGAGCTATGGCTACACCTTC.